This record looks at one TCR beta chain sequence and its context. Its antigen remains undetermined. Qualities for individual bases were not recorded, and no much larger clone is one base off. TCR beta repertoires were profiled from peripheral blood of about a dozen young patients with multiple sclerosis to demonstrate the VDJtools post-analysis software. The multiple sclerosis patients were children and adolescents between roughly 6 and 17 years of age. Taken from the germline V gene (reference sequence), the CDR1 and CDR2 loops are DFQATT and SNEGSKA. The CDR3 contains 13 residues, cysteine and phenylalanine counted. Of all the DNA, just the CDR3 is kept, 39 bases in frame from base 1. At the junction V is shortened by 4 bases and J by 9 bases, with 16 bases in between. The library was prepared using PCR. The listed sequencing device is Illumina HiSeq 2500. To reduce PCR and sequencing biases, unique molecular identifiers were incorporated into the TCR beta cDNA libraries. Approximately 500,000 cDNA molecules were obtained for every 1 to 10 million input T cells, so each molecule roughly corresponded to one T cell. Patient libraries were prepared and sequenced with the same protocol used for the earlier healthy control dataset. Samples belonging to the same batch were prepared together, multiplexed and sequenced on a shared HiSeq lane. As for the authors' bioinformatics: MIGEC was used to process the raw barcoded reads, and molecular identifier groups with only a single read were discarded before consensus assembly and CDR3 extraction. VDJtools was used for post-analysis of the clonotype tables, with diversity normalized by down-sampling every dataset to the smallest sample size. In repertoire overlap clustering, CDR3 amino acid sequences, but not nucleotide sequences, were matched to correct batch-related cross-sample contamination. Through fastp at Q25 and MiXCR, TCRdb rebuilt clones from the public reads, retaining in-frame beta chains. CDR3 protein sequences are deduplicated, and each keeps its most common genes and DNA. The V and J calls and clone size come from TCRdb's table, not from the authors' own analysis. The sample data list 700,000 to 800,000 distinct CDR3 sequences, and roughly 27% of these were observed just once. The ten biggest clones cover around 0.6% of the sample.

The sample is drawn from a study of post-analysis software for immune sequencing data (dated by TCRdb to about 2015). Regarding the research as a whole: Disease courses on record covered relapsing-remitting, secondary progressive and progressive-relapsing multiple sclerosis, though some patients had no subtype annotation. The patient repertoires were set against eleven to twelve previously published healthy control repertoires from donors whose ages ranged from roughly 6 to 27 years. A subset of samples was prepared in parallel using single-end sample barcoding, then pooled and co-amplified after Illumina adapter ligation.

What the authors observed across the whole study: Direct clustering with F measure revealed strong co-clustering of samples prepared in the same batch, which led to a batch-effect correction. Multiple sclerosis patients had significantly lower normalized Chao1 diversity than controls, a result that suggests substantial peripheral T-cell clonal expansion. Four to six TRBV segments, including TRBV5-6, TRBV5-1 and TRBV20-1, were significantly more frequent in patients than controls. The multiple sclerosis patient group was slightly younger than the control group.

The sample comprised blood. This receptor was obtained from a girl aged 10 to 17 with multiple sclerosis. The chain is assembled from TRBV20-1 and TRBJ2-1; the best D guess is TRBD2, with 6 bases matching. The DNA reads TGCAGTGCTAAGACTAGTTCCGAACCTGAGCAGTTCTTC. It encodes CSAKTSSEPEQFF.